A single T cell receptor beta chain is shown here with its context. The antigen is not known. The record originates from a study of cytomegalovirus exposure and HLA in healthy donors. Turning to the study itself: When fewer than 500 donors were genotyped, roughly 80% of them were found to fall in the Caucasian-associated ancestry cluster. Study observations and caveats: Serostatus for CMV was the only available immune exposure information. A missense variant in DCLRE1C was later tied to TCR beta V- and J-gene trimming.

This PCR relied on a set of 60 Vbeta primers and 13 Jbeta primers. The method was immunoSEQ multiplex PCR; TCRdb's version includes in-frame clones alone and lacks a portion of them. Its table lists under 250,000 clones. This sequence was found in a girl aged 2-10 years in good health and CMV-seropositive. Sequenced material: PBMCs.

The CDR3 reads CASSDIQGANSPLHF. The CDR3 DNA follows: TGTGCCAGCAGCGACATACAGGGGGCAAATTCACCCCTCCACTTT. The V and J genes are TRBV2 and TRBJ1-6, with 9 bases matching TRBD1. J gave up 7 bases and V 6 bases, and 7 bases lay outside the gene matches. Germline V lookup: CDR1 SNHLY, CDR2 FYNNEI. The length of the CDR3 is 15 residues.